These 23 T cell receptor beta chains came from one sample sequenced in a study of tumor and adjacent non-tumor tissue in lung cancer. No cell sorting was done before RNA was extracted from the tissue. More than 3 cm separated this lung sample from the edge of the tumor. Three rounds of nested PCR, following a modified ARM-PCR protocol, produced the TCRbeta library. Each CDR3 protein is one row after TCRdb ran MiXCR on the multiplex PCR reads. The sample shows 90,000 to 120,000 distinct CDR3 sequences, approximately 60% of them seen only once. The specimen sequenced was distant non-tumor lung tissue. The receptor set was obtained from a man aged 25 to 40 with non-small cell lung cancer.

This clonotype occurred many times. CDR3 coding DNA: TGCAGTGCTAGAGATCGTGACGAAACGGAATGGGAGACCCAGTACTTC. Encoded protein: CSARDRDETEWETQYF. The chain employs TRBV20-1 and TRBJ2-5; D is uncertain. Trimming stripped 0 bases from V and 5 bases from J, with 19 bases between. Germline lookup yields CDR1 DFQATT and CDR2 SNEGSKA (reference sequence). This CDR3 spans 16 amino acids.

The J gene is TRBJ2-1, the V gene TRBV5-6; tentative D call: TRBD2 (6 bases). Trimming cost V 4 bases and J 9 bases, with 20 bases left between them. Germline CDR1 and CDR2: SGHDT and YYEEEE. CDR3 length equals 15 residues. The CDR3 region has the DNA TGTGCCAGCAGCCCTGAGTGGGAGGACCGAGGTGAGCAGTTCTTC. Encoded protein: CASSPEWEDRGEQFF.

About this clonotype: A clone one base away is much larger, so this may be a read error. The V call is TRBV5-5, the J call TRBJ2-2; D possibly matches TRBD1 or TRBD2 (5 bases each). The germline gives CDR1 SGHKS, CDR2 YYEKEE (reference sequence). The CDR3 has 13 amino acids. CDR3 in DNA: TGTGCCAGCAGCTTGTTTGAAACCGGGGACCTGTTTTTT. The encoded protein is CASSLFETGDLFF.

The rearrangement links TRBV6-2 or TRBV6-3 to TRBJ1-5, with 8 nucleotides matching TRBD1. The CDR3 has 14 amino acids. The germline V gene has CDR1 MNHEY and CDR2 SVGEGT. The junction had 11 bases not matched to a gene; V was cut back by 5 bases and J by 11 bases. Written as DNA, the CDR3 is TGTGCCAGCAGTGCAGGACAGGGTGTCCAGTCCCAGCATTTT. Amino acids: CASSAGQGVQSQHF.

On this clonotype itself: One end of the junction varies from germline; a read error may be responsible. V usage is TRBV6-6 and J usage is TRBJ2-2, with D perhaps TRBD2 (5 bases). Germline CDR1 and CDR2: MNHNY and SVGAGI (reference sequence). There are 11 residues in the CDR3. The CDR3 DNA is TGTGCCACCTTAGACCAGAGGGAACTGTTTTTT. This encodes CATLDQRELFF.

A note on this clonotype: It may be a read error: a sequence one base away is much more abundant. The genes are TRBV6-6 and TRBJ1-5; D is undetermined. CDR1 and CDR2 from the germline V gene are MNHNY and SVGAGI (reference sequence). V lost 0 bases and J 5 bases, leaving 14 bases between the germline ends. The CDR3 sequence is 16 residues long. CDR3: CASSYSASGVHQPQHF. DNA of the CDR3: TGTGCCAGCAGTTACTCGGCGTCAGGTGTTCATCAGCCCCAGCATTTT.

For this clonotype: Because it lacks the conserved phenylalanine or tryptophan at the end, this CDR3 is likely a read error. This chain links TRBV11-2 with TRBJ2-5, with TRBD2 matching 14 bases. The CDR3 contains 15 residues. Germline V lookup: CDR1 SGHAT, CDR2 FQNNGV. CDR3: CASSPGLAGVETQYI. CDR3 nucleotide sequence: TGTGCAAGCAGCCCGGGACTAGCGGGAGTAGAGACCCAGTACATC.

In regard to this clonotype: This clone may be a read error of a much larger clone one base away. The V call is TRBV12-3 or TRBV12-4, the J call TRBJ2-7, with D hard to call. V was cut by 7 bases and J by 5 bases, with 12 bases left in between. CDR3 length equals 12 residues. This chain's CDR3 is CASNGPAHEQYF. The CDR3, as DNA: TGTGCCAGCAACGGACCGGCCCACGAGCAGTACTTC.

This clonotype was seen many times. J is TRBJ2-1 and V is TRBV20-1; 10 nucleotides agree with TRBD2. This CDR3 has 15 amino acids. Germline V lookup: CDR1 DFQATT, CDR2 SNEGSKA (reference sequence). V lost 6 bases to trimming and J lost 8 bases; unmatched junction nucleotides: 13. The CDR3 spells CSAPKRGGSGDEQFF. The CDR3 bases are TGCAGTGCCCCGAAGCGGGGGGGATCCGGGGATGAGCAGTTCTTC.

This clonotype was detected once. Since the CDR3 does not end with the conserved phenylalanine or tryptophan, this likely comes from a read error. The chain recombines TRBV5-4 with TRBJ1-1, with 8 bases fitting TRBD1. This CDR3 comprises 14 residues. V lost 6 bases, J lost 4 bases, and 8 bases stayed unmatched. Germline lookup yields CDR1 SGHNT and CDR2 YYREEE (reference sequence). The CDR3 coding sequence is TGTGCCAGCACATTGGACAGGGCATCCACTGAAGCTTTCTCT. The encoded protein is CASTLDRASTEAFS.

This clonotype was seen only a few times. Since no conserved phenylalanine or tryptophan closes the CDR3, a read error is the likely cause. This chain joins TRBV20-1 and TRBJ2-3; possibly TRBD2 for D (6 bases). The V end lost 3 bases, the J end lost 1 base, and 11 bases lay between the germline ends. Germline CDR1 reads DFQATT; CDR2 reads SNEGSKA (reference sequence). The CDR3 contains 14 residues. CDR3 DNA: TGCAGTGCTAGCGGGAGTGACGGCACAGATACGCAGTATCTT. Its protein is CSASGSDGTDTQYL.

This clonotype was observed a few times. J is TRBJ2-7 and V is TRBV7-9; possibly TRBD1 for D (6 bases). V lost 3 bases to trimming and J lost 7 bases, with 16 bases between them. Per the germline V gene, CDR1 is SEHNR and CDR2 is FQNEAQ (reference sequence). The CDR3 covers 14 residues. DNA of the CDR3: TGTGCCAGCAGCTTGGCAGGGGCGGTTGGGGAGCAGTACTTC. Translating it yields CASSLAGAVGEQYF. Using reference TRBV7-9 and TRBJ2-7 for the parts outside the CDR3, the full variable domain is DTGVSQNPRHKITKRGQNVTFRCDPISEHNRLYWYRQTLGQGPEFLTYFQNEAQLEKSRLLSDRFSAERPKGSFSTLEIQRTEQGDSAMYLCASSLAGAVGEQYFGPGTRLTVT.

This clonotype was detected only a few times. The V and J genes are TRBV11-3 and TRBJ2-1; D remains ambiguous. Germline V lookup: CDR1 SGHNT, CDR2 YENEEA. The ends were cut back, 0 bases at V and 6 bases at J, with 9 bases in the middle. This CDR3 has 14 residues. The CDR3 DNA follows: TGTGCCAGCAGCTTAGATGCATCAGTCAATGAGCAGTTCTTC. Its protein product is CASSLDASVNEQFF.

The rearrangement uses TRBV15 and TRBJ2-5; 8 bases are shared with TRBD2. Trimming removed 10 bases from V and 4 bases from J; junction bases left unmatched: 8. Germline lookup yields CDR1 LNHNV and CDR2 YYDKDF (reference sequence). This CDR3 has 13 amino acids. The DNA for the CDR3 is TGTGCCAGTAGCAGCCTAGCGGGAGAGACCCAGTACTTC. It yields the protein CASSSLAGETQYF.

The chain couples TRBV4-3 to TRBJ2-3, with unresolved D. V lost 4 bases, J lost 1 base, and 12 bases lay in between. The CDR3 contains 15 residues. Germline CDR1 and CDR2: LGHNA and YSLEER. CDR3: CASSPSAGGTDTQYF. CDR3 DNA: TGCGCCAGCAGCCCGTCAGCTGGGGGCACAGATACGCAGTATTTT.

The chain couples TRBV5-6 to TRBJ2-1, with TRBD2 as a possible D gene (5 bases). V was clipped by 4 bases and J by 9 bases, with 11 bases between them. The CDR3 covers 12 residues. The germline gives CDR1 SGHDT, CDR2 YYEEEE. CDR3 sequence: CASSELGSEQFF. In DNA, the CDR3 is TGTGCCAGCAGCGAACTGGGGAGTGAGCAGTTCTTC.

The chain is built from TRBV11-3 and TRBJ2-1; D is unclear. From germline, CDR1 is SGHNT and CDR2 YENEEA. The CDR3 contains 13 residues. Trimming removed 5 bases from V and 9 bases from J, with 14 bases in between. The CDR3 region is CASSPTRSSEQFF. Here the CDR3 DNA reads TGTGCCAGCAGCCCCACACGCAGCAGTGAGCAGTTCTTC.

A word on this clonotype: Since a much larger clone is just one base distant, this may be a read error. This chain joins TRBV6-2 or TRBV6-3 and TRBJ2-7, with 12 bases identical to TRBD2. Germline lookup yields CDR1 MNHEY and CDR2 SVGEGT. CDR3 size: 16 residues. Here the CDR3 DNA reads TGTACCAGCAGCCATCTAGGACTAGCGGGGCCTTACGAGCAGTACTTC. This encodes CTSSHLGLAGPYEQYF.

On this clonotype itself: The junction and the germline gene differ at one end; a read error may be behind it. This chain uses TRBV11-2 with TRBJ2-2; a weak D match, TRBD2 (5 bases). The CDR3 is made up of 15 amino acids. Germline loops: CDR1 SGHAT, CDR2 FQNNGV. CDR3 region: CTSSARGMNTGELFF. CDR3 in DNA: TGTACCAGCAGTGCACGGGGAATGAACACCGGGGAGCTGTTTTTT.

This clonotype was counted many times. The chain uses TRBV5-4 and TRBJ2-5; 10 bases are shared with TRBD2. Trimming removed 1 base from V and 5 bases from J; junction bases left unmatched: 5. The CDR3 is 15 residues long. Germline values: CDR1 SGHNT, CDR2 YYREEE (reference sequence). CDR3 residues: CASSLMSGGGETQYF. The CDR3 coding sequence is TGTGCCAGCAGCTTGATGAGCGGGGGGGGGGAGACCCAGTACTTC.

A note on this clonotype: This may arise from a read error, as a much more abundant clone is one base away. The rearrangement uses TRBV6-6 and TRBJ2-5, with D tentatively TRBD1 or TRBD2 (6 bases each). Looked up from germline, CDR1 is MNHNY and CDR2 is SVGAGI (reference sequence). The CDR3 loop spans 16 amino acids. This CDR3 reads CANSYAPGVGARTQYF. The DNA of the CDR3 is TGTGCCAACAGTTACGCCCCGGGGGTGGGGGCGAGGACCCAGTACTTC.

V gene TRBV6-5 combines with J gene TRBJ2-7, with 8 bases fitting TRBD2. With V trimmed by 8 bases and J by 10 bases, 13 bases remained unmatched. The CDR3 contains 13 residues. Germline V gene lookup returns CDR1 MNHEY and CDR2 SVGAGI. The CDR3 nucleotides are TGTGCCAGCGGCCAAACTAGCGGCACACCCCAGTACTTC. Translated, it gives CASGQTSGTPQYF.

On this clonotype: Being one base from a much bigger clone, this may be a read error. The chain recombines TRBV23-1 with TRBJ1-5, with D perhaps TRBD1 (6 bases). TRBV23-1 is placed among ORFs of uncertain function. This CDR3 is 15 amino acids long. CDR3 nucleotides: TGCGCCAGCAGTCATTGGGGGGGGGGCAATCTGCCCCAGCATTTT. Protein sequence: CASSHWGGGNLPQHF.